This T cell receptor beta chain came from a study of cytomegalovirus exposure and HLA in healthy donors. Findings and caveats of the study: Presence/absence analyses took donor sequencing depth as roughly uniform. TCR beta chains numbering under 200 were designated cytomegalovirus-associated.

Germline V CDR1 and CDR2: WNHNN, SYGVQD (reference sequence). V was shortened by 2 bases and J by 0 bases, with 8 bases between the two germline ends. This CDR3 region has 14 residues. Note on this clone: Its target is not known.

The PCR employed 60 Vbeta primers together with 13 Jbeta primers. The data were produced by immunoSEQ multiplex PCR, yet TCRdb's version contains in-frame clones alone and is incomplete. The sample lists roughly 100,000 clones, about four fifths occurring once. Material for sequencing was PBMCs. The receptor's source is a man aged 35 to 55 in good health and CMV-seronegative. The chain uses TRBV10-1 and TRBJ2-7, with unresolved D. CDR3 in amino acids: CASSEGQYSYEQYF. DNA of the CDR3: TGCGCCAGCAGTGAGGGGCAGTACTCCTACGAGCAGTACTTC.